One sample yielded the 24 T cell receptor beta chains listed below, sequenced in a study of T cells in Graves' hyperthyroidism and ophthalmopathy. What was amplified from RNA transcripts were TCR beta CDR3 regions. Researchers ran a first-round RT-PCR on the TCR CDR3 using the HTBI primer set. TCRdb itself ran the multiplex PCR reads through MiXCR, one entry per CDR3 protein. The data contain about 640,000 distinct CDR3 sequences, about 14% of them seen just once; the ten biggest clones take up around 12%. The sample comprised blood. These TCRs come from a woman between 50 and 59 years old with Graves' ophthalmopathy.

The chain carries TRBV25-1 and TRBJ2-2, with unresolved D. The closer fit of TRBJ1-1 to the DNA end suggests the J call may be wrong. CDR3 length: 15 amino acids. Germline-derived CDR1 and CDR2 are MGHDK and SYGVNS. The CDR3 coding sequence is TGTGCCAGCAGTGAATATACTCTCGGACCCCGGGGAGCTTTCTTT. Its translation is CASSEYTLGPRGAFF.

This clonotype has ten or more counts. V and J are TRBV9 and TRBJ2-7; 10 nucleotides line up with TRBD2. Germline V CDR1 and CDR2: SGDLS, YYNGEE. The J segment lost 6 bases and the V segment lost 0 bases, leaving 6 bases of the junction unmatched. This CDR3 is 15 amino acids long. DNA of the CDR3: TGTGCCAGCAGCGTAGCCGGTAGCGGGAGGTCCGAGCAGTACTTC. It is translated as CASSVAGSGRSEQYF.

This chain uses TRBV3-1 with TRBJ2-7; tentatively, D is TRBD2 (5 bases). CDR1 and CDR2 (germline): LGHDT, YNNKEL (reference sequence). Trimming shortened V by 6 bases and J by 0 bases, and 15 bases separated the two germline ends. The length of the CDR3 is 15 residues. CDR3 sequence (DNA): TGTGCCAGCAGTCCTAGCTTTTCGAACTCCTACGAGCAGTACTTC. As protein: CASSPSFSNSYEQYF.

This clonotype was recorded at least ten times. This chain connects TRBV6-1 to TRBJ1-5; no clear D gene. Germline V gene sequence: CDR1 MNHNS, CDR2 SASEGT. Trimming took off 5 bases at V and 2 bases at J, with 19 bases between the two ends. The CDR3 runs 17 residues. The CDR3 sequence: CASSQKPPGRGNQPQHF. CDR3 in DNA: TGTGCCAGCAGTCAAAAGCCCCCGGGTCGGGGCAATCAGCCCCAGCATTTT.

This clonotype was detected only once. This chain joins TRBV20-1 and TRBJ2-7, with 7 bases lining up with TRBD1. Germline CDR1 reads DFQATT; CDR2 reads SNEGSKA (reference sequence). The CDR3 spans 15 residues. J gave up 2 bases and V 3 bases, and 10 bases lay outside the gene matches. This CDR3 reads CSASLSGTVTYEQYF. The CDR3 nucleotides read TGCAGTGCTAGTTTGTCCGGGACAGTTACCTACGAGCAGTACTTC.

This clonotype was recorded many times. The chain has TRBV28 and TRBJ2-7; TRBD1 matches 8 bases. The ends lost 6 bases at V and 2 bases at J; junction bases unmatched: 6. Per germline, CDR1 MDHEN and CDR2 SYDVKM. The CDR3 is 14 amino acids. CDR3 residues: CASSSDRDTYEQYF. The CDR3 nucleotides are TGTGCCAGCAGCTCGGACAGGGACACCTACGAGCAGTACTTC.

This clonotype was seen only a few times. This sequence joins TRBV20-1 and TRBJ1-5; possible D gene TRBD1, 5 bases. The germline CDR1 and CDR2 sequences are DFQATT and SNEGSKA (reference sequence). The CDR3 runs 12 residues. The CDR3 sequence: CSAGRSNQPQHF. The CDR3 DNA is TGCAGCGCGGGACGGAGCAATCAGCCCCAGCATTTT.

This clonotype has a handful of counts. V gene TRBV24-1 combines with J gene TRBJ1-5; 8 bases fit TRBD1. The CDR3 length is 14 residues. Germline loops: CDR1 KGHDR, CDR2 SFDVKD. The V and J ends lost 5 bases and 6 bases, in that order; junction bases with no gene match: 5. CDR3 in amino acids: CATSVSGQGQPQHF. The CDR3 region has the DNA TGTGCCACCAGTGTTTCAGGACAGGGTCAGCCCCAGCATTTT.

This clonotype showed up just a few times. V usage is TRBV14 and J usage is TRBJ2-5; D gene ambiguous. This CDR3 has 15 amino acids. The germline V and J ends were trimmed by 3 bases and 4 bases, with 15 bases remaining between them. CDR1 and CDR2 from the germline V gene are SGHDN and FVKESK. CDR3 DNA sequence: TGTGCCAGCAGCCATGTCGGGCAGTGGGTAGAGACCCAGTACTTC. Protein sequence: CASSHVGQWVETQYF.

This clonotype has at least ten counts. The CDR3 region is CASSLGLAGVVRETQYF. The DNA of the CDR3 is TGTGCCAGCAGCTTAGGACTAGCGGGAGTGGTCCGAGAGACCCAGTACTTC. This chain connects TRBV7-6 to TRBJ2-5; 12 bases map to TRBD2. The CDR3 covers 17 residues. J gave up 4 bases and V 1 base, and 7 bases lay outside the gene matches. In germline, CDR1 is SGHVS, CDR2 FNYEAQ.

This clonotype was seen at least ten times. The chain is built from TRBV7-8 and TRBJ2-3; 7 bases are a match to TRBD1. After removal of 0 bases from V and 3 bases from J, the junction contained 3 bases not matched to a gene. The CDR3 sequence is 15 residues long. Looked up from germline, CDR1 is SGHVS and CDR2 is FQNEAQ. CDR3 in DNA: TGTGCCAGCAGCTTAGCGGGACAGAGGACAGATACGCAGTATTTT. Amino acid sequence: CASSLAGQRTDTQYF.

This clonotype appeared many times. The CDR3: CASRSTPSSYNEQFF. In nucleotides, the CDR3 is TGTGCCAGCAGATCGACTCCGAGCTCCTACAATGAGCAGTTCTTC. The chain links TRBV6-2 or TRBV6-3 to TRBJ2-1; no reliable D call. The CDR3 length is 15 residues. CDR1 is MNHEY and CDR2 is SVGEGT in the germline V gene. V was trimmed by 6 bases and J by 0 bases, leaving 12 bases between them.

This clonotype has at least ten counts. V and J are TRBV7-2 and TRBJ2-1; 9 bases agree with TRBD2. Germline trimming cut 3 bases from V and 3 bases from J; bases unmatched to any gene: 6. The V gene's germline CDR1 is SGHTA and CDR2 FQGNSA. CDR3 length: 16 amino acids. The CDR3 DNA is TGTGCCAGCAGCTTGCTTAGCGGGAGTGGCTACAATGAGCAGTTCTTC. Residues: CASSLLSGSGYNEQFF. The variable domain in full, completed from reference TRBV7-2 and TRBJ2-1, reads GAGVSQSPSNKVTEKGKDVELRCDPISGHTALYWYRQSLGQGLEFLIYFQGNSAPDKSGLPSDRFSAERTGGSVSTLTIQRTQQEDSAVYLCASSLLSGSGYNEQFFGPGTRLTVL.

In its sample, this clonotype was seen a few times. V and J are TRBV27 and TRBJ2-2; D is perhaps TRBD1 (6 bases). Germline loops: CDR1 MNHEY, CDR2 SMNVEV (reference sequence). CDR3 length equals 14 residues. Trimming left V 7 bases short and J 7 bases short, with 16 bases between. The CDR3 region has the DNA TGTGCCAGCACCCCAGGGGTGTACAACGGGGAGCTGTTTTTT. This encodes CASTPGVYNGELFF.

This clonotype was counted a few times. The gene calls are TRBV20-1 and TRBJ2-1, with TRBD2 as a possible D gene (7 bases). The V and J ends lost 1 base and 3 bases respectively, with 13 bases between them. There are 15 residues in the CDR3. CDR1 is DFQATT, CDR2 SNEGSKA, per germline (reference sequence). In DNA form, the CDR3 reads TGCAGTGCTAGAGCAACTAGGGGGGGCTACAATGAGCAGTTCTTC. Amino acids: CSARATRGGYNEQFF.

At least ten counts were recorded for this clonotype. The rearrangement links TRBV12-5 to TRBJ2-1; 12 bases line up with TRBD2. The length of the CDR3 is 16 residues. From germline, CDR1 is LGHNT and CDR2 FRNRAP. Trimming at V came to 6 bases and at J to 0 bases, leaving 3 bases not matched to a gene. The CDR3 region has the DNA TGTGCTAGTGGGATGACTAGCGGGAGCTCCTACAATGAGCAGTTCTTC. Translated: CASGMTSGSSYNEQFF.

This clonotype was counted only a few times. The chain combines TRBV4-2 with TRBJ1-2; D remains unclear. CDR3 size: 16 residues. Trimming removed 1 base from V and 2 bases from J, with 14 bases in between. Germline V CDR1 and CDR2: LGHNA, YNFKEQ. In DNA, the CDR3 is TGTGCCAGCAGCCAAGGGGCCGGGAATCAGAACTATGGCTACACCTTC. This sequence encodes CASSQGAGNQNYGYTF.

This clonotype was picked up a small number of times. The chain combines TRBV7-9 with TRBJ1-1; the D gene is possibly TRBD1 (5 bases). Deletions cut 4 bases from V and 1 base from J, with 10 bases between. Germline V gene lookup returns CDR1 SEHNR and CDR2 FQNEAQ (reference sequence). The length of the CDR3 is 14 residues. The CDR3 sequence is CASSWTDKNTEAFF. CDR3 in DNA: TGTGCCAGCAGCTGGACGGACAAGAACACTGAAGCTTTCTTT.

This clonotype has more than one count but fewer than ten. V is TRBV29-1 and J is TRBJ2-5, with D possibly matching TRBD2 (6 bases). The V gene lost 3 bases and the J gene lost 5 bases, with 13 bases spanning the gap. The CDR3 extends over 13 amino acids. Germline CDR1 is SQVTM and CDR2 is ANQGSEA. Here the CDR3 reads CSVDVAGLETQYF. The CDR3 coding sequence is TGCAGCGTTGATGTCGCGGGACTCGAGACCCAGTACTTC.

Ten or more counts support this clonotype. The chain couples TRBV18 to TRBJ2-7; D is perhaps TRBD2 (5 bases). This CDR3 is 13 amino acids long. The germline V gene has CDR1 KGHSH and CDR2 LQKENI. Trimming cost V 4 bases and J 2 bases, with 9 bases left between them. As DNA, the CDR3 is TGTGCCAGCTCACACCCTAGCACCTACGAGCAGTACTTC. This translates into CASSHPSTYEQYF.

This clonotype appeared a few times. The J gene is TRBJ2-4, the V gene TRBV24-1, with a possible D match to TRBD1 (6 bases). Per germline, CDR1 KGHDR and CDR2 SFDVKD. The CDR3 runs 15 residues. Trimming shortened V by 8 bases and J by 2 bases, and 15 bases separated the two germline ends. The CDR3: CATTLNRATKNIQYF. The CDR3 DNA sequence: TGTGCCACCACTCTAAACAGGGCTACCAAAAACATTCAGTACTTC.

The V call is TRBV9, the J call TRBJ2-1; TRBD2 aligns across 8 bases. V shed 0 bases, J shed 7 bases, and the junction held 6 bases outside the gene matches. Looked up from germline, CDR1 is SGDLS and CDR2 is YYNGEE. The length of the CDR3 is 15 residues. In DNA, the CDR3 is TGTGCCAGCAGCGTAGCTTGGACTAGCACGAATGAGCAGTTCTTC. Protein: CASSVAWTSTNEQFF.

The sample holds a few counts of this clonotype. The rearrangement joins TRBV5-1 to TRBJ1-2; no definite D call. The V and J ends lost 0 bases and 4 bases respectively, with 7 bases between them. Germline V CDR1 and CDR2: SGHRS, YFSETQ. This CDR3 region has 13 residues. The CDR3 protein is CASSLESAYGYTF. The DNA of the CDR3 is TGCGCCAGCAGCTTGGAATCAGCCTATGGCTACACCTTC.

This clonotype was recorded many times. CDR3 bases: TGTGCCAGCAGTTTTGGCGGGAGTGCGGGAACCGGGGAGCTGTTTTTT. Translation gives CASSFGGSAGTGELFF. The rearrangement links TRBV7-2 to TRBJ2-2, with TRBD2 matching 7 bases. CDR1 SGHTA and CDR2 FQGNSA come from the germline V gene. The CDR3 length is 16 residues. V was clipped by 6 bases and J by 5 bases; unmatched bases: 12.